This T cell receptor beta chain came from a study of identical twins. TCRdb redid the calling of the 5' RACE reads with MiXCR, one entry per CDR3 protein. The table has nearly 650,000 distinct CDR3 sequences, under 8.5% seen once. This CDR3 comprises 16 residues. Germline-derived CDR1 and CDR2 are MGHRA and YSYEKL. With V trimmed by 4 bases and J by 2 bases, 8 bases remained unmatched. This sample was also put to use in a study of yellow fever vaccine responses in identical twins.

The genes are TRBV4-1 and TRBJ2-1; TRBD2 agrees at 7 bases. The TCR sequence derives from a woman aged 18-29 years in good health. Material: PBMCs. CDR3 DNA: TGCGCCAGCAGCCCCACCAGCGGGGATCCCTACAATGAGCAGTTCTTC. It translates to CASSPTSGDPYNEQFF.